This T cell receptor beta chain appears in the sequencing data of a study of regulatory T cells in long-lasting Graves disease. CDR1 is SQVTM and CDR2 is ANQGSEA in the germline V gene. V was shortened by 5 bases and J by 2 bases, with 9 bases between the two germline ends. The CDR3 spans 12 residues. According to the study, TCR beta libraries were built with iRepertoire HTBI primers and CDR3-region Arm-PCR. TCRdb processed the multiplex PCR reads anew with MiXCR; each CDR3 protein has one entry. Among 550,000 to 600,000 distinct CDR3 sequences listed, about 15% were seen once. Indicated time point: newly diagnosed GD, antithyroid drugs for less than 3 months. Extracted RNA from PBMCs served as the source of the TCR library. Note on this clonotype: Its antigen is not identified. A much larger clone differs from this one at a single base, so this may be a read error. This CDR3 fails to terminate in the conserved phenylalanine or tryptophan, so it likely reflects a read error.

Regarding the study as a whole: Owing to a sample size that was small, accuracy may have been reduced.

These records were also assigned to another study, of T cells in Graves' hyperthyroidism and ophthalmopathy. Per that paper: First-round RT-PCR of the TCR CDR3 relied on the HTBI primer set.

The sequencing here drew on peripheral blood mononuclear cells (PBMCs), taken at new diagnosis, from a patient treated with antithyroid drugs. The TCR comes from a young man with Graves disease. The V gene is TRBV29-1, the J gene TRBJ2-5; D possibly matches TRBD1 or TRBD2 (6 bases each). CDR3 residues: CSVRGQQETQYL. The CDR3, as DNA: TGCAGCGTTCGGGGGCAACAAGAGACCCAGTACCTC.